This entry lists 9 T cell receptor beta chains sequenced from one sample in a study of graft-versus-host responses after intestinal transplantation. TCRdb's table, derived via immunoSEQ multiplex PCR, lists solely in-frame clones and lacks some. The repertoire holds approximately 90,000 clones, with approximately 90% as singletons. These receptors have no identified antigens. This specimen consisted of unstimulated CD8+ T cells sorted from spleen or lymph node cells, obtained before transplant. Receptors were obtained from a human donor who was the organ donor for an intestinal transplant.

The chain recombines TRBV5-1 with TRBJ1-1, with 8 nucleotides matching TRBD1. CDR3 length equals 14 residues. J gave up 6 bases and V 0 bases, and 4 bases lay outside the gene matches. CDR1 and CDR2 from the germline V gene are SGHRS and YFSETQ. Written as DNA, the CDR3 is TGCGCCAGCAGCTTGGTATCACAGGGGGCTGAAGCTTTCTTT. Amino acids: CASSLVSQGAEAFF.

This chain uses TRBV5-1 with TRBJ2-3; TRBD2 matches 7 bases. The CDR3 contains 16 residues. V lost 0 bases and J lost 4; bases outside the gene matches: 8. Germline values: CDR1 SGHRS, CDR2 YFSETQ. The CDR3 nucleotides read TGCGCCAGCAGCTTGGTGGTCGCGGGAGACCCAGATACGCAGTATTTT. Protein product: CASSLVVAGDPDTQYF.

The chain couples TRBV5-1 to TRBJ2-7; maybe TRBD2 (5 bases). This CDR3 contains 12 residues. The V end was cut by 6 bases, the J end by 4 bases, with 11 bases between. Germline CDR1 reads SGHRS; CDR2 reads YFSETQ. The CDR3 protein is CASNSDWYEQYF. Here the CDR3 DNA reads TGCGCCAGCAACTCGGACTGGTACGAGCAGTACTTC.

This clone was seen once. CDR3 residues: CASSHQQGLFYEQYF. The CDR3, as DNA: TGTGCCAGCAGCCATCAACAGGGGTTATTCTACGAGCAGTACTTC. The rearrangement joins TRBV7-9 to TRBJ2-7; 7 bases fit TRBD1. V lost 5 bases to trimming and J lost 3 bases; unmatched junction nucleotides: 10. CDR3 length equals 15 residues. Germline CDR1 is SEHNR and CDR2 is FQNEAQ (reference sequence). Combining the CDR3 with reference TRBV7-9 and TRBJ2-7 gives the whole variable domain DTGVSQNPRHKITKRGQNVTFRCDPISEHNRLYWYRQTLGQGPEFLTYFQNEAQLEKSRLLSDRFSAERPKGSFSTLEIQRTEQGDSAMYLCASSHQQGLFYEQYFGPGTRLTVT.

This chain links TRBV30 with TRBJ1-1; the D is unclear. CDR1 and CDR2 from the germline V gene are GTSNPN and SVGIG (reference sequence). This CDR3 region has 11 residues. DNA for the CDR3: TGTCATTTGGTCGTGAACACTGAAGCTTTCTTT. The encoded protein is CHLVVNTEAFF.

CDR3 sequence reads: CASRLTKTGGGYEQYF. Written as DNA, the CDR3 is TGTGCCAGCCGCCTCACCAAGACAGGGGGTGGGTACGAGCAGTACTTC. The chain joins TRBV27 to TRBJ2-5, with 9 bases identical to TRBD1. The J call may be mistaken, given a closer DNA end match to TRBJ2-7. The CDR3 contains 16 residues. Germline values: CDR1 MNHEY, CDR2 SMNVEV (reference sequence).

This CDR3 reads CASSVGGGAYEQFF. The CDR3 DNA reads as TGTGCCAGCAGCGTCGGTGGGGGGGCATATGAGCAGTTCTTC. V is TRBV9 and J is TRBJ2-1, with TRBD2 as a possible D gene (7 bases). Germline V gene lookup returns CDR1 SGDLS and CDR2 YYNGEE. This CDR3 spans 14 amino acids. V was shortened by 2 bases and J by 8 bases, with 14 bases between the two germline ends.

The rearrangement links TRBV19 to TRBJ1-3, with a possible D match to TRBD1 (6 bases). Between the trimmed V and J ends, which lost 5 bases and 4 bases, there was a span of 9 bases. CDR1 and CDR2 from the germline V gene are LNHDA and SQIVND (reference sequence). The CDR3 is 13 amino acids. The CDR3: CASSRDMGNTIYF. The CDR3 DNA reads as TGTGCCAGTAGTCGGGACATGGGAAACACCATATATTTT.

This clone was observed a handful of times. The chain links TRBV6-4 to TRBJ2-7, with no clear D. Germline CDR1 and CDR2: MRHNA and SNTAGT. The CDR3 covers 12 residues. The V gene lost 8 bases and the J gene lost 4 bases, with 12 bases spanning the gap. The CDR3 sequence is CASPTQDYEQYF. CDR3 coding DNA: TGTGCCAGCCCGACTCAGGATTACGAGCAGTACTTC.